This TCR beta chain derives from a study of blood T cell repertoires in COVID-19. Study-level background: Sites across the United States, Italy and Spain contributed samples from acute and convalescent COVID-19. Nucleic acid was either cDNA or gDNA, and it came from T cells, B-cell-depleted T cells, or PBMCs.

Trimming removed 4 bases from V and 6 bases from J, with 24 bases in between. The CDR3 covers 17 residues. Per the germline V gene, CDR1 is MDHEN and CDR2 is SYDVKM. Methods used by the authors: Amplifying reference gene primers gave estimates of nucleated cell counts. The data were produced by immunoSEQ multiplex PCR, yet TCRdb's version contains in-frame clones alone and is incomplete. That table supplies the V and J calls and clone size; D and trimming were determined from the DNA. The data show around 100,000 clones, around 90% seen once. This sequence joins TRBV28 and TRBJ1-2; possible D gene TRBD1, 6 bases. This receptor was obtained from a human donor in a cohort sampled during active COVID-19. Source material: peripheral blood. This chain's CDR3 is CASSSRARQAPAHGYTF. CDR3 nucleotides: TGTGCCAGCAGTTCCCGCGCACGACAGGCCCCGGCCCATGGCTACACCTTC.